This is a list of T cell receptor beta chains from one sample in a study of CD8 T cells in ankylosing spondylitis. Each CDR3 protein is one row after TCRdb ran MiXCR on the 5' RACE reads. Among 220,000 or so distinct CDR3 sequences listed, about 17% were seen once. Sequencing was carried out using blood, either unsorted or a sorted T cell fraction (not recorded which). Receptors originate from a male donor with ankylosing spondylitis. Both conserved end residues are part of each CDR3. D genes are given only for firm matches. Clone size is stated in some rows and not others, as once, few, many or a class when expanded.

CDR3 length	clone size	V gene	D gene	J gene	CDR3 protein	CDR3 DNA
16	many	TRBV3-1	.	TRBJ2-5	CASSPQYGTQQETQYF	TGTGCCAGCAGCCCCCAATATGGAACACAACAAGAGACCCAGTACTTC
11	.	TRBV6-6	.	TRBJ2-7	CASSYGAEQYF	TGTGCCAGCAGTTATGGGGCCGAGCAGTACTTC
16	.	TRBV5-1	TRBD1	TRBJ2-7	CASSPIAPGQGYEQYF	TGCGCCAGCAGCCCTATCGCGCCGGGACAGGGCTACGAGCAGTACTTC
13	.	TRBV5-1	.	TRBJ2-1	CASSLAYYNEQFF	TGCGCCAGCAGCTTGGCTTACTACAATGAGCAGTTCTTC
14	many	TRBV15	.	TRBJ2-5	CATSRDLAVETQYF	TGTGCCACCAGCAGAGATTTGGCGGTTGAGACCCAGTACTTC
13	.	TRBV27	.	TRBJ2-7	CASSSTATYEQYF	TGTGCCAGCAGTTCGACGGCAACCTACGAGCAGTACTTC
17	few	TRBV7-8	.	TRBJ2-3	CASSLVGAPSTQDTQYF	TGTGCCAGCAGCTTAGTAGGGGCTCCCTCCACCCAGGATACGCAGTATTTT
17	.	TRBV4-2	.	TRBJ1-6	CASSQASQSSYNSPLHF	TGTGCCAGCAGCCAAGCCAGCCAGAGCTCCTATAATTCACCCCTCCACTTT
14	.	TRBV27	.	TRBJ1-1	CASSSAGTYTEAFF	TGTGCCAGCAGTTCGGCCGGGACTTACACTGAAGCTTTCTTT
15	.	TRBV20-1	.	TRBJ2-2	CSARDSRENTGELFF	TGCAGTGCTAGAGATTCGCGGGAGAACACCGGGGAGCTGTTTTTT
13	.	TRBV12-3/TRBV12-4	.	TRBJ1-2	CASSLALIDGYTF	TGTGCCAGCAGTTTAGCGCTTATCGATGGCTACACCTTC
14	few	TRBV25-1	.	TRBJ2-1	CASSEEGLYNEQFF	TGTGCCAGCAGTGAGGAGGGACTCTACAATGAGCAGTTCTTC
11	.	TRBV15	.	TRBJ2-1	CATSLGGEQFF	TGTGCCACCAGCCTGGGTGGTGAGCAGTTCTTC
15	.	TRBV27	TRBD1	TRBJ2-7	CASSWDSQSSYEQYF	TGTGCCAGCAGTTGGGACAGCCAGTCCTCCTACGAGCAGTACTTC
14	.	TRBV30	TRBD2	TRBJ2-1	CAWGRGDFYNEQFF	TGTGCCTGGGGGCGGGGGGACTTCTACAATGAGCAGTTCTTC
14	.	TRBV12-3/TRBV12-4	.	TRBJ2-7	CASSRDGPWGEQYF	TGTGCCAGCAGCCGGGACGGGCCTTGGGGCGAGCAGTACTTC
14	many	TRBV5-6	.	TRBJ1-2	CASSLIADSYGYTF	TGTGCCAGCAGCTTGATTGCAGACAGCTATGGCTACACCTTC
15	few	TRBV4-3	TRBD1	TRBJ2-1	CASSRTTGGRDEQFF	TGCGCCAGCAGCCGAACGACAGGGGGCCGGGATGAGCAGTTCTTC
15	few	TRBV27	TRBD2	TRBJ2-1	CASSYRAGAVNEQFF	TGTGCCAGCAGTTATCGAGCGGGAGCCGTGAATGAGCAGTTCTTC
17	.	TRBV4-3	TRBD2	TRBJ2-2	CASSQEPLAVNTGELFF	TGCGCCAGCAGCCAAGAACCTCTAGCGGTGAACACCGGGGAGCTGTTTTTT
15	few	TRBV15	.	TRBJ1-4	CATSRGHLTNEKLFF	TGTGCCACCAGCAGGGGCCATTTAACTAATGAAAAACTGTTTTTT
15	few	TRBV2	TRBD2	TRBJ2-3	CATESGSGASDTQYF	TGTGCCACTGAGAGCGGTAGCGGGGCATCAGATACGCAGTATTTT
14	many	TRBV4-1	.	TRBJ2-7	CASSQLWGEYEQYF	TGCGCCAGCAGCCAACTTTGGGGGGAGTACGAGCAGTACTTC
15	few	TRBV7-3	.	TRBJ2-1	CASSIRTQSYNEQFF	TGTGCCAGCAGCATACGGACTCAGAGCTACAATGAGCAGTTCTTC
13	.	TRBV29-1	TRBD1	TRBJ1-1	CSVAGGAGTEAFF	TGCAGCGTTGCAGGGGGCGCGGGCACTGAAGCTTTCTTT
13	.	TRBV2	.	TRBJ2-7	CASSEFRGYEQYF	TGTGCCAGCAGTGAGTTCAGGGGCTACGAGCAGTACTTC
16	.	TRBV29-1	.	TRBJ2-2	CSVEVGQSLNTGELFF	TGCAGCGTTGAAGTTGGGCAGAGCCTAAACACCGGGGAGCTGTTTTTT
15	few	TRBV3-1	.	TRBJ2-5	CASSQESGHQETQYF	TGTGCCAGCAGCCAAGAGTCGGGACATCAAGAGACCCAGTACTTC
14	.	TRBV12-3/TRBV12-4	TRBD2	TRBJ2-1	CASISGLVYNEQFF	TGTGCCAGCATCTCGGGACTAGTTTACAATGAGCAGTTCTTC
12	.	TRBV2	.	TRBJ2-5	CASNGEKETQYF	TGTGCCAGCAATGGGGAGAAAGAGACCCAGTACTTC
16	few	TRBV7-9	.	TRBJ1-1	CASSLGTGIRDTEAFF	TGTGCCAGCAGCTTAGGTACGGGGATTAGGGACACTGAAGCTTTCTTT
17	.	TRBV4-1	TRBD1	TRBJ2-7	CASSQDEGTGGFYEQYF	TGCGCCAGCAGCCAAGATGAGGGAACAGGGGGCTTCTACGAGCAGTACTTC
14	.	TRBV6-2/TRBV6-3	.	TRBJ2-7	CASSYPGSYDEQYF	TGTGCCAGCAGTTACCCCGGGAGTTACGACGAGCAGTACTTC